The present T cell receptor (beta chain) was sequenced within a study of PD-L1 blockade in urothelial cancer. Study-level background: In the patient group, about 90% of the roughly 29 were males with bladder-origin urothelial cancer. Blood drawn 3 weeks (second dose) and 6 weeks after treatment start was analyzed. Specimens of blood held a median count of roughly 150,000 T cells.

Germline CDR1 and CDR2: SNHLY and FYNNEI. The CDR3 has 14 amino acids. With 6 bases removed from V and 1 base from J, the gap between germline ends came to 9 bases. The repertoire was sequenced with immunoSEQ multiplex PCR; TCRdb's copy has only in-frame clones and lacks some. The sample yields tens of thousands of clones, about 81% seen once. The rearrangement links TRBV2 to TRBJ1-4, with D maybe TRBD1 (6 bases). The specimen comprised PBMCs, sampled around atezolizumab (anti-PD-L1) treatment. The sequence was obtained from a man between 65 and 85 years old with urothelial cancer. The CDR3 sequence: CASRGAVTNEKLFF. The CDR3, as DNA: TGTGCCAGCAGGGGGGCCGTAACTAATGAAAAACTGTTTTTT.